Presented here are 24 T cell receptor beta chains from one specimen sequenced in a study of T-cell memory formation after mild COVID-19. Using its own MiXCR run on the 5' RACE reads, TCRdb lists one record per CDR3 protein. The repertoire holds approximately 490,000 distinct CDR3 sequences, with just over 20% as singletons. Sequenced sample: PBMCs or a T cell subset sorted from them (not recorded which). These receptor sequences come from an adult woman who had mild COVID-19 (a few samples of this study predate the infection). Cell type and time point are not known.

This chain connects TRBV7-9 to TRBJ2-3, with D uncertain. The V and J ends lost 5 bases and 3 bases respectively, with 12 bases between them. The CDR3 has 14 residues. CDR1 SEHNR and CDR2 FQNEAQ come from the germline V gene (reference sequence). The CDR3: CASSGAAWTDTQYF. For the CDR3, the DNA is TGTGCCAGCAGCGGAGCAGCGTGGACAGATACGCAGTATTTT.

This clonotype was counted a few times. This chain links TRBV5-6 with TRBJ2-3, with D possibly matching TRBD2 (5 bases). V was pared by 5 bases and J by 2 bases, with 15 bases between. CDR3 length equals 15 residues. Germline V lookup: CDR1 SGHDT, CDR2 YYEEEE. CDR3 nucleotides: TGTGCCAGCAGTAAGGACCAAGGACTCACAGATACGCAGTATTTT. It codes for CASSKDQGLTDTQYF.

In nucleotides, the CDR3 is TGCGCCAGCAGCTTGATCGGGGGAACCTACGAGCAGTACTTC. As protein: CASSLIGGTYEQYF. The gene calls are TRBV5-1 and TRBJ2-7; D is possibly TRBD2 (6 bases). The CDR3 runs 14 residues. The germline V and J ends were trimmed by 1 base and 2 bases, with 10 bases remaining between them. Looked up from germline, CDR1 is SGHRS and CDR2 is YFSETQ.

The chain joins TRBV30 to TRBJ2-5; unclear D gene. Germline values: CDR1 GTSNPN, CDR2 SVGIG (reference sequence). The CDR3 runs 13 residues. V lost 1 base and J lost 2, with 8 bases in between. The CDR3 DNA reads TGTGCCTGGAGTGGACGGAAACAAGAGACCCAGTACTTC. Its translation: CAWSGRKQETQYF.

The CDR3: CASSMTPSTDTQYF. The CDR3 bases are TGCGCCAGCAGCATGACACCCAGCACAGATACGCAGTATTTT. This chain uses TRBV5-1 with TRBJ2-3; D is unclear. The CDR3 extends over 14 amino acids. Germline assignment: CDR1 SGHRS and CDR2 YFSETQ. Trimming cost V 4 bases and J 0 bases, with 9 bases left between them.

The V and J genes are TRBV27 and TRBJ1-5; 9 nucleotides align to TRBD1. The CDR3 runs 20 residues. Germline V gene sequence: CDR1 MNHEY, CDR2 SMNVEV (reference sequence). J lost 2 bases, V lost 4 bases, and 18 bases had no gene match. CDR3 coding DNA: TGTGCCAGCAGTTCCCCTCCATCCGACAGGGGGTCGTTAGGCAATCAGCCCCAGCATTTT. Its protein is CASSSPPSDRGSLGNQPQHF.

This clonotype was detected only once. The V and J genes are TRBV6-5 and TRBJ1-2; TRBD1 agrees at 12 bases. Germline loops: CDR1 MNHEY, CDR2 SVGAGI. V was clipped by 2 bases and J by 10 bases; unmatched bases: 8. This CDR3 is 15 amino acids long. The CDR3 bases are TGTGCCAGCAGTTACCCCCCCGGGACAGGGGGCGTCTACACCTTC. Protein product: CASSYPPGTGGVYTF.

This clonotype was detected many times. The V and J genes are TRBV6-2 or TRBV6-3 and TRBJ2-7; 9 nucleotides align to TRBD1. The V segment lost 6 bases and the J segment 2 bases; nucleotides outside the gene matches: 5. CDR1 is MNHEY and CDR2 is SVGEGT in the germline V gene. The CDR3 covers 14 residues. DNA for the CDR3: TGTGCCAGCAGCATCACAGGGGGCCCCTACGAGCAGTACTTC. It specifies CASSITGGPYEQYF.

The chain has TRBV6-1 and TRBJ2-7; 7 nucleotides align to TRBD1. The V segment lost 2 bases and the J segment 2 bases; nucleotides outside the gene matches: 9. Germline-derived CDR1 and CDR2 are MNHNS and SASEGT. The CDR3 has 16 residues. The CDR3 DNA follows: TGTGCCAGCAGTGAAAGGGCCGGGACAGCAACCTACGAGCAGTACTTC. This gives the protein CASSERAGTATYEQYF.

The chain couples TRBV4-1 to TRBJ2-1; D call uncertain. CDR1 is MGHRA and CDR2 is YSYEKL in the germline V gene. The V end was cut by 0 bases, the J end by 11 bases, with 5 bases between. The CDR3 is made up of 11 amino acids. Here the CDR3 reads CASSQDTKQFF. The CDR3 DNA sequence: TGCGCCAGCAGCCAAGATACCAAGCAGTTCTTC.

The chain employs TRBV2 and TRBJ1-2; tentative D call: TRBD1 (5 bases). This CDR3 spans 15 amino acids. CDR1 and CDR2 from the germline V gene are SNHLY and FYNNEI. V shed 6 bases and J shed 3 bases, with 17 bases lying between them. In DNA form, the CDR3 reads TGTGCCAGCAGCCAGCAAAGGGGTATGGACTATGGCTACACCTTC. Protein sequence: CASSQQRGMDYGYTF.

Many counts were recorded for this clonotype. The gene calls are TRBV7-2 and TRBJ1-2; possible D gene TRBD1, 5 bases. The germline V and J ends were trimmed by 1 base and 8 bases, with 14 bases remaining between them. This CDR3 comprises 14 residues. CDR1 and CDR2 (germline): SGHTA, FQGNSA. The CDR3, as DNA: TGTGCCAGCAGCTTAGACCCCCAGCAGGGCGGCTACACCTTC. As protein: CASSLDPQQGGYTF. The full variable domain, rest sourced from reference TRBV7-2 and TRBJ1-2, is GAGVSQSPSNKVTEKGKDVELRCDPISGHTALYWYRQSLGQGLEFLIYFQGNSAPDKSGLPSDRFSAERTGGSVSTLTIQRTQQEDSAVYLCASSLDPQQGGYTFGSGTRLTVV.

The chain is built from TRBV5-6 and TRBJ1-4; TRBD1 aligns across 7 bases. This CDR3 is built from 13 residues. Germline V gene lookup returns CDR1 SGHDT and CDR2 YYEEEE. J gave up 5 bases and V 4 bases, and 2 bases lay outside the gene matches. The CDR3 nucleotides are TGTGCCAGCAGCGAGACAGGGAATGAAAAACTGTTTTTT. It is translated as CASSETGNEKLFF.

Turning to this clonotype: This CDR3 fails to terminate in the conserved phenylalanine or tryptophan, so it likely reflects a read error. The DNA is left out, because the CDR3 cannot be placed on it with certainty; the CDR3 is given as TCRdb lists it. The CDR3 spells CAIGYGGPL. V usage is TRBV12-3 or TRBV12-4 and J usage is TRBJ1-1. The CDR3 has 9 residues if both end residues are counted.

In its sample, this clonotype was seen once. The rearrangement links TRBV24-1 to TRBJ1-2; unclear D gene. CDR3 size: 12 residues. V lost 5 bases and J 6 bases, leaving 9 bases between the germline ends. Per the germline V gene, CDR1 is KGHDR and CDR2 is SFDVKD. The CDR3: CATSASSDGYTF. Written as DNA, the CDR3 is TGTGCCACCAGTGCCTCATCTGATGGCTACACCTTC.

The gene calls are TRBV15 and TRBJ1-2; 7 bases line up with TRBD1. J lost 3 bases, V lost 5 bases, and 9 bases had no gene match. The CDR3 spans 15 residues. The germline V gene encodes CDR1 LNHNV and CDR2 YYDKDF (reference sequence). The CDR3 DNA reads TGTGCCACCAGCCGTTACCGGGACAGCCACTATGGCTACACCTTC. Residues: CATSRYRDSHYGYTF.

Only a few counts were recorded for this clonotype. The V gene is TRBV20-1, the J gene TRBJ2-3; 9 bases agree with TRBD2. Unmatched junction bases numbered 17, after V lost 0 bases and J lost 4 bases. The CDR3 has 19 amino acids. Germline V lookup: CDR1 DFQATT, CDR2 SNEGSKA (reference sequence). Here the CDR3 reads CSAREGTSGLRVGADTQYF. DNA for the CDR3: TGCAGTGCTAGAGAGGGTACTAGCGGGCTCCGGGTGGGTGCAGATACGCAGTATTTT.

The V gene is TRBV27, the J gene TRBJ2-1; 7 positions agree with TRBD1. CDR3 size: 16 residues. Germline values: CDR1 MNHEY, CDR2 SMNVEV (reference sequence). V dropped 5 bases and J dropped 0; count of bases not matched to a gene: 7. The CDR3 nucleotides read TGTGCCAGCAGTCCAGACCGGGACAGCTCCTACAATGAGCAGTTCTTC. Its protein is CASSPDRDSSYNEQFF.

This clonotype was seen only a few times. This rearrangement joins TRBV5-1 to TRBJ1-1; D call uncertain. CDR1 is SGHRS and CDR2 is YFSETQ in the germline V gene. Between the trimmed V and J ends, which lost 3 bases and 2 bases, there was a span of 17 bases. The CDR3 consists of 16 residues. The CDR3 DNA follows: TGCGCCAGCAGCTCCCTTCGTTCCAGAATCAACACTGAAGCTTTCTTT. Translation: CASSSLRSRINTEAFF.

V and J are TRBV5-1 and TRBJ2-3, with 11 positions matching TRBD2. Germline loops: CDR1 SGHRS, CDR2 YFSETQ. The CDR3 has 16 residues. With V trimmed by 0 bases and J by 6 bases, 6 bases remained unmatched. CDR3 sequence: CASSLEGSGRADTQYF. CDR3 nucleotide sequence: TGCGCCAGCAGCTTGGAGGGTAGCGGGAGGGCCGATACGCAGTATTTT.

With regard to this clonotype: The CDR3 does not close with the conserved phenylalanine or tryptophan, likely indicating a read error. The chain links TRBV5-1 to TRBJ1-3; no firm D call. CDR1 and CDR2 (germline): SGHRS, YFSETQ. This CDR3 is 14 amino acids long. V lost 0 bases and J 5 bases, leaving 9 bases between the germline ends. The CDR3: CASSLGAGRNTIYL. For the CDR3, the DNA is TGCGCCAGCAGCTTGGGTGCCGGAAGAAACACCATATATTTG.

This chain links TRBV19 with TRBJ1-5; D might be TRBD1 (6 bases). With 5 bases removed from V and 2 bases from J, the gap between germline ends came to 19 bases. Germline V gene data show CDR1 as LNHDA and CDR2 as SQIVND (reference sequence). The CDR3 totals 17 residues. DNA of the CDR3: TGTGCCAGTAGTCGCCAACCCCCAGGGGTAGGCAATCAGCCCCAGCATTTT. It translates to CASSRQPPGVGNQPQHF.

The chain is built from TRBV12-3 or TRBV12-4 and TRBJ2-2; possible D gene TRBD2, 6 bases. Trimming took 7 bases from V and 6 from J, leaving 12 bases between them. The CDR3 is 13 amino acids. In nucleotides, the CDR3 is TGTGCCAGCACCCGGGACTTATCCGGGGAGCTGTTTTTT. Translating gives CASTRDLSGELFF.

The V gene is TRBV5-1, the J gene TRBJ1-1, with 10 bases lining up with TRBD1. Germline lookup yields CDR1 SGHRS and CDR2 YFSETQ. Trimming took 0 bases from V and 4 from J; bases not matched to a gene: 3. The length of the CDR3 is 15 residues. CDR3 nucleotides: TGCGCCAGCAGCTTGGGGGACAGGGGAATCACTGAAGCTTTCTTT. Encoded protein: CASSLGDRGITEAFF.